The clone carrying this T cell receptor (beta chain) was seen more than once but under ten times. This sample is drawn from a study of blood T cell repertoires in COVID-19. As for the study in general: Samples came from the United States, Italy and Spain, spanning acute and convalescent COVID-19. PBMCs, B-cell-depleted T cells, or T cells provided the cDNA or gDNA that made up the material.

The V gene's germline CDR1 is SGHTA and CDR2 FQGNSA. With 1 base removed from V and 4 bases from J, the gap between germline ends came to 11 bases. The CDR3 sequence is 14 residues long. Authors' data handling: Estimation of nucleated cell counts relied on the amplification of reference gene primers. TCRdb's table, derived via immunoSEQ multiplex PCR, lists solely in-frame clones and lacks some. V, J and clone size derive from that table, while D and trimming were established from the DNA sequence. The table lists fewer than 200,000 clones, around 81% of them singletons. The clonotype originates from a man aged 65 to 85 with active or convalescent COVID-19. The V gene is TRBV7-2, the J gene TRBJ2-7; perhaps TRBD1 as D (6 bases). Sequencing used peripheral blood. CDR3 protein: CASSLVQGWYEQYF. The CDR3 DNA reads TGTGCCAGCAGCTTAGTCCAGGGGTGGTACGAGCAGTACTTC.